This is a list of T cell receptor beta chains from one sample in a study of T cells in Graves' hyperthyroidism and ophthalmopathy. TCRdb passed the multiplex PCR reads through MiXCR, listing each CDR3 protein once. The table has some 570,000 distinct CDR3 sequences, 13% to 15% seen once; the top ten hold roughly 7%. What was sequenced was blood. The source is a woman aged 18-29 years with Graves' ophthalmopathy. Each CDR3 is given with its conserved first and last residue. A D gene is named only where the DNA matches it firmly. For some rows the clone size is stated as once, few or many, or as a class when expanded; others skip it.

many TRBJ2-3 . TRBV7-2 CASSSSGGGGDTQYF TGTGCCAGCAGCTCTAGCGGCGGAGGGGGAGATACGCAGTATTTT
. TRBJ1-3 . TRBV5-8 CASSLRVYSGNTIYF TGTGCCAGCAGCTTGCGGGTTTACTCTGGAAACACCATATATTTT
. TRBJ1-2 . TRBV19 CASTGVSSYGYTF TGTGCCAGTACGGGGGTTTCTTCCTATGGCTACACCTTC
. TRBJ2-7 TRBD1 TRBV5-1 CASSFSGTGGLYEQYF TGCGCCAGCAGCTTCTCCGGGACAGGGGGCCTCTACGAGCAGTACTTC
. TRBJ2-7 . TRBV4-1 CASSQDGEVALSYEQYF TGCGCCAGCAGCCAAGATGGGGAGGTGGCCCTCTCCTACGAGCAGTACTTC
. TRBJ2-7 TRBD2 TRBV3-1 CASSPRSAGGPYEQYF TGTGCCAGCAGCCCAAGATCGGCGGGAGGGCCCTACGAGCAGTACTTC
few TRBJ2-1 TRBD2 TRBV10-2 CASSSKTSGRTNEQFF TGCGCCAGCAGCTCCAAAACTAGCGGGAGGACGAATGAGCAGTTCTTC
few TRBJ2-1 TRBD1 TRBV15 CATSTRQGNEQFF TGTGCCACCAGCACACGACAGGGGAATGAGCAGTTCTTC
many TRBJ2-5 . TRBV20-1 CSAPGVGETQYF TGCAGTGCTCCGGGGGTTGGGGAGACCCAGTACTTC
many TRBJ1-1 . TRBV19 CASSMYRTGPGGTEAFF TGTGCCAGTAGTATGTACCGGACCGGGCCGGGAGGCACTGAAGCTTTCTTT
many TRBJ2-1 . TRBV6-1 CASSEGVQRLRTYNEQFF TGTGCCAGCAGTGAAGGGGTCCAGCGTCTGAGAACCTACAATGAGCAGTTCTTC
many TRBJ1-5 TRBD1 TRBV28 CASTPFLRTGDLQPQHF TGTGCCAGCACCCCATTCCTCAGGACAGGAGACCTACAGCCCCAGCATTTT
many TRBJ2-3 TRBD2 TRBV5-1 CASSTVAGEADTQYF TGCGCCAGCAGCACCGTAGCGGGAGAGGCAGATACGCAGTATTTT
few TRBJ1-4 TRBD1 TRBV7-9 CASGGQGAPEGEKLFF TGTGCCAGTGGGGGACAGGGGGCGCCCGAGGGGGAAAAACTGTTTTTT
. TRBJ2-1 TRBD2 TRBV5-1 CASSPLRLAGDVEQFF TGCGCCAGCAGCCCATTACGACTAGCGGGAGATGTTGAGCAGTTCTTC
few TRBJ2-2 TRBD2 TRBV14 CASSQPSGRAAGELFF TGTGCCAGCAGCCAACCCAGCGGGAGGGCTGCCGGGGAGCTGTTTTTT